These 19 T cell receptor delta chains were sequenced from one sample in a study of gamma-delta T cells after stem cell transplantation (dated by TCRdb to the mid-2010s). Receptors were amplified or captured by RT-PCR. TCRdb lists the instrument as Illumina MiSeq. With CATT, TCRdb called clones again from the public reads; duplicate DNA rows were later joined. The sample table shows approximately 3,200 delta-chain clones, and 5% are seen once. The top ten hold about a third of the sample. Sequencing used gamma-delta T cells. These receptors came from a human donor. It is not recorded whose cells these are; they may come from a transplant donor.

On this clone itself: The protein in TCRdb stems from a much larger clone and differs at residue 9 from this DNA's translation, likely a read error; here the protein is translated from the DNA. The rearrangement joins TRDV2 to TRDJ1; TRDD3 aligns across 8 bases. The trim removed 1 base at V and 0 bases at J, leaving 18 bases unmatched. The germline V gene encodes CDR1 GEAIGNYY and CDR2 EKD. The CDR3 spans 20 residues. This chain's CDR3 is CACDTINTWGYHLYTDKLIF. CDR3 nucleotides: TGTGCCTGTGACACGATCAATACTTGGGGATACCACCTGTACACCGATAAACTCATCTTT.

Turning to this clone: The likely explanation is a read error, given a far larger clone one base away. The sample contains more than one DNA sequence encoding this CDR3. The chain employs TRDV2 and TRDJ1; D might be TRDD3 (6 bases). Germline loops: CDR1 GEAIGNYY, CDR2 EKD. V was trimmed by 3 bases and J by 0 bases, leaving 19 bases between them. The CDR3 extends over 17 amino acids. The CDR3 nucleotides read TGTGCCTGTGACGGACTGGGAGACCTTCTTAACACCGATAAACTCATCTTT. Translated, it gives CACDGLGDLLNTDKLIF.

This clone was detected a few times. This chain connects TRDV2 to TRDJ1, with 13 bases lining up with TRDD3. V shed 2 bases and J 0 bases; nucleotides not matched to a gene: 8. In germline, CDR1 is GEAIGNYY, CDR2 EKD. The CDR3 totals 18 residues. Here the CDR3 reads CACDRISTGGYDTDKLIF. The CDR3 DNA reads as TGTGCCTGTGACAGGATTTCAACTGGGGGATACGACACCGATAAACTCATCTTT.

About this clone itself: TCRdb assigns this DNA the protein of a much larger clone, which departs from its translation at residue 6; this likely reflects a read error, and the protein shown comes from translating the DNA. This rearrangement joins TRDV2 to TRDJ1; maybe TRDD3 (5 bases). The V end was cut by 0 bases, the J end by 0 bases, with 16 bases between. The CDR3 sequence is 17 residues long. The germline V gene has CDR1 GEAIGNYY and CDR2 EKD. The chain's CDR3 is CACDTIGVGLYTDKLIF. The CDR3 region has the DNA TGTGCCTGTGACACCATTGGGGTCGGATTATACACCGATAAACTCATCTTT.

By frequency in the sample, this clone is medium-sized (0.01 to 0.1%). The chain employs TRDV2 and TRDJ1, with TRDD3 as a possible D gene (5 bases). Germline CDR1 reads GEAIGNYY; CDR2 reads EKD. CDR3 length: 15 amino acids. Trimming took 3 bases from V and 2 from J, leaving 15 bases between them. The CDR3, as DNA: TGTGCCTGTGACGCCGTACTGGCGAAAACCGATAAACTCATCTTT. This sequence encodes CACDAVLAKTDKLIF.

This clone was seen a handful of times. This DNA translates differently at residue 11 from the TCRdb protein, which is that of a much larger clone; a read error is likely, and the protein shown is the DNA's own translation. The rearrangement uses TRDV2 and TRDJ3; the match to TRDD3 covers 7 bases. Germline V lookup: CDR1 GEAIGNYY, CDR2 EKD. The CDR3 runs to 19 residues. After removal of 0 bases from V and 2 bases from J, the junction contained 9 bases not matched to a gene. Written as DNA, the CDR3 is TGTGCCTGTGACACCGCTGGGGGCCTAAGCCCCTGGGACACCCGACAGATGTTTTTC. Its translation: CACDTAGGLSPWDTRQMFF.

This clone was detected only a few times. TCRdb's protein for this DNA is that of a much larger clone and differs from the translation at residue 10, likely a read error; the protein shown is the DNA translation. The genes are TRDV2 and TRDJ1; 12 nucleotides agree with TRDD3. This CDR3 is built from 16 residues. The germline gives CDR1 GEAIGNYY, CDR2 EKD. The J segment lost 1 base and the V segment lost 4 bases, leaving 6 bases of the junction unmatched. The CDR3 reads CACESLGDTSTDKLIF. CDR3 bases: TGTGCCTGTGAGTCCCTGGGGGATACGAGCACCGATAAACTCATCTTT.

A few counts support this clone. This chain joins TRDV2 and TRDJ1, with 11 bases identical to TRDD3. Trimming took 3 bases from V and 0 from J; bases not matched to a gene: 11. The CDR3 covers 18 residues. Germline CDR1 GEAIGNYY, CDR2 EKD. CDR3 region: CACDGLLGDREYTDKLIF. CDR3 nucleotide sequence: TGTGCCTGTGACGGGCTACTGGGGGATAGGGAGTACACCGATAAACTCATCTTT.

This clone appeared a few times. This likely reflects a read error, since a far larger clone is one base away. This chain joins TRDV2 and TRDJ3, with 7 positions matching TRDD3. The CDR3 contains 23 residues. Germline V CDR1 and CDR2: GEAIGNYY, EKD. The J segment lost 0 bases and the V segment lost 0 bases, leaving 19 bases of the junction unmatched. This chain's CDR3 is CACDTVVQDTPEETSWDTRQMFF. As DNA, the CDR3 is TGTGCCTGTGACACCGTTGTCCAGGATACGCCGGAAGAAACCTCCTGGGACACCCGACAGATGTTTTTC.

As regards this clone: This DNA's translation and the protein TCRdb lists, from a much larger clone, do not match at residue 12, likely due to a read error; the protein shown is translated from the DNA. The chain combines TRDV2 with TRDJ1; tentative D call: TRDD3 (6 bases). Trimming removed 1 base at V and 3 bases at J, with 29 bases between. The CDR3 sequence is 20 residues long. CDR1 is GEAIGNYY and CDR2 is EKD in the germline V gene. The CDR3 spells CACDTGSLLLGVPVPDKLIF. The CDR3 nucleotides read TGTGCCTGTGACACAGGGTCTCTTTTGTTGGGGGTCCCCGTACCCGATAAACTCATCTTT.

As for this clone: A far more abundant clone sits one base away, making this likely a read error. The chain is built from TRDV2 and TRDJ1; 10 bases fit TRDD3. The germline V gene has CDR1 GEAIGNYY and CDR2 EKD. The CDR3 extends over 14 amino acids. V shed 3 bases, J shed 11 bases, and the junction held 11 bases outside the gene matches. The CDR3 sequence is CACDPLGDKSNLIF. In nucleotides, the CDR3 is TGTGCCTGTGACCCTCTGGGGGATAAGAGTAACCTCATCTTT.

The chain couples TRDV2 to TRDJ1; 11 nucleotides match TRDD3. After removal of 6 bases from V and 2 bases from J, the junction contained 22 bases not matched to a gene. The CDR3 covers 20 residues. Per the germline V gene, CDR1 is GEAIGNYY and CDR2 is EKD. CDR3 sequence: CACLLLGDKGPDRMTDKLIF. In DNA form, the CDR3 reads TGTGCCTGTCTTCTACTGGGGGATAAGGGACCAGACCGTATGACCGATAAACTCATCTTT.

About this clone: It differs at one base from a far larger clone, so likely a read error. The CDR3 reads CACDTGSLLLGAPAPDKLIF. CDR3 in DNA: TGTGCCTGTGACACAGGGTCTCTTTTGTTGGGGGCCCCCGCACCCGATAAACTCATCTTT. The gene calls are TRDV2 and TRDJ1, with D maybe TRDD3 (6 bases). Deletions cut 1 base from V and 3 bases from J, with 29 bases between. The CDR3 loop spans 20 amino acids. Germline V gene sequence: CDR1 GEAIGNYY, CDR2 EKD.

As for this clone: Since a far larger clone is one base different, this is likely a read error. This sample includes further DNA sequences coding for the same CDR3. J is TRDJ1 and V is TRDV2; 10 bases fit TRDD3. CDR1 and CDR2 (germline): GEAIGNYY, EKD. This CDR3 region has 17 residues. After removal of 1 base from V and 4 bases from J, the junction contained 11 bases not matched to a gene. CDR3 bases: TGTGCCTGTGACACAGTTGAAGGGGGATACGCGGTCGATAAACTCATCTTT. Translation gives CACDTVEGGYAVDKLIF.

Notes on this clone: It differs at one base from a far larger clone, so likely a read error. The same CDR3 can be traced to other DNA sequences in this sample. The chain uses TRDV2 and TRDJ1; D gene ambiguous. V was trimmed by 1 base and J by 3 bases, leaving 17 bases between them. The CDR3 is made up of 16 amino acids. Germline V gene sequence: CDR1 GEAIGNYY, CDR2 EKD. The CDR3, as DNA: TGTGCCTGTGACACTGTCACAGCGATGAAGGCCGATAAACTCATCTTT. Translation gives CACDTVTAMKADKLIF.

Only a few counts were recorded for this clone. This likely stems from a read error, as it lies one base from a far larger clone. This sample also contains other DNA sequences that code for the same CDR3. The chain links TRDV2 to TRDJ1; 8 nucleotides align to TRDD3. Germline values: CDR1 GEAIGNYY, CDR2 EKD. The CDR3 runs to 17 residues. CDR3 region: CACDTLLGDTRTDKLIF. DNA for the CDR3: TGTGCTTGTGACACCCTACTAGGGGATACAAGGACCGATAAACTCATCTTT.

By proportion, this clone is medium-sized. A far larger clone is only one base removed, so a read error is likely. The chain employs TRDV2 and TRDJ1; TRDD3 matches at 8 bases. CDR3 length: 17 residues. The germline V gene has CDR1 GEAIGNYY and CDR2 EKD. The CDR3 DNA is TGTGCCTGTGACACCCTCTCTTCCCTCACTTCGGGGGATAATCTCATCTTT. Protein product: CACDTLSSLTSGDNLIF.

In this sample, this clone turned up a few times. This DNA's translation and the protein TCRdb lists, from a much larger clone, do not match at residue 5, likely due to a read error; the protein shown is translated from the DNA. V gene TRDV2 combines with J gene TRDJ1, with 8 bases lining up with TRDD3. CDR1 and CDR2 (germline): GEAIGNYY, EKD. The CDR3 loop spans 15 amino acids. After removal of 3 bases from V and 7 bases from J, the junction contained 12 bases not matched to a gene. This CDR3 is CACDAVGRDTGKLIF. The CDR3 coding sequence is TGTGCCTGTGACGCCGTCGGGCGGGATACGGGTAAACTCATCTTT.

As regards this clone: TCRdb's protein, taken from a much larger clone, differs from this DNA's translation at residue 4, likely owing to a read error; the protein displayed comes from the DNA. The chain couples TRDV2 to TRDJ1; D possibly corresponds to TRDD3 (5 bases). The CDR3 has 13 residues. V was pared by 5 bases and J by 2 bases, with 11 bases between. Germline CDR1 reads GEAIGNYY; CDR2 reads EKD. The CDR3 DNA reads TGTGCCTGTGGAGGGATCCGTACCGATAAACTCATCTTT. This translates into CACGGIRTDKLIF.